The 21 T cell receptor beta chains below were found in one sample sequenced in a study of blood T cell repertoires in COVID-19. This table comes from immunoSEQ multiplex PCR, and its TCRdb copy is limited to in-frame clones, with some not included. The table shows approximately 70,000 clones, with around 86% occurring only once. The material sequenced was peripheral blood. The receptors come from a woman aged 55-70 years with acute or convalescent COVID-19.

This chain uses TRBV3-1 (or the pseudogene TRBV3-2) with TRBJ2-3; TRBD2 matches at 7 bases. This CDR3 has 15 amino acids. The V segment lost 1 base and the J segment 0 bases; nucleotides outside the gene matches: 1. The germline V gene encodes CDR1 LGHDT and CDR2 YNNKEL (reference sequence). CDR3 sequence (DNA): TGTGCCAGCAGCCAAGTGGGGGGGAGCACAGATACGCAGTATTTT. Its protein is CASSQVGGSTDTQYF.

V and J are TRBV7-2 and TRBJ2-2; 12 bases align to TRBD2. The CDR3 loop spans 18 amino acids. The germline V gene encodes CDR1 SGHTA and CDR2 FQGNSA. V lost 0 bases to trimming and J lost 5 bases; unmatched junction nucleotides: 7. CDR3 amino acids: CASSLALAGGPSTGELFF. CDR3 DNA sequence: TGTGCCAGCAGCTTAGCGCTAGCGGGGGGGCCGAGTACCGGGGAGCTGTTTTTT.

The gene calls are TRBV28 and TRBJ1-2; D is undetermined. This CDR3 is built from 13 residues. Trimming removed 3 bases at V and 7 bases at J, with 12 bases between. Germline lookup yields CDR1 MDHEN and CDR2 SYDVKM. The CDR3 spells CASSFQASSGYTF. The CDR3 DNA reads as TGTGCCAGCAGTTTCCAGGCTTCCAGTGGCTACACCTTC.

This clone showed up just once. The CDR3 protein is CASSSRGSGEQYF. For the CDR3, the DNA is TGTGCCAGCAGCTCACGGGGGAGCGGTGAGCAGTACTTC. The chain couples TRBV7-9 to TRBJ2-7, with TRBD2 as a possible D gene (6 bases). This CDR3 spans 13 amino acids. Looked up from germline, CDR1 is SEHNR and CDR2 is FQNEAQ (reference sequence). Trimming stripped 4 bases from V and 7 bases from J, with 14 bases between.

The chain links TRBV30 to TRBJ1-4, with D perhaps TRBD1 (6 bases). Trimming left V 7 bases short and J 8 bases short, with 14 bases between. Germline V CDR1 and CDR2: GTSNPN, SVGIG (reference sequence). This CDR3 comprises 12 residues. The CDR3 here is CAYREGREKLFF. CDR3 in DNA: TGTGCCTACAGGGAGGGAAGGGAAAAACTGTTTTTT.

J is TRBJ1-6 and V is TRBV5-6; 8 bases fit TRBD1. The length of the CDR3 is 16 residues. Germline CDR1 SGHDT, CDR2 YYEEEE. V lost 2 bases, J lost 8 bases, and 9 bases stayed unmatched. CDR3 loop: CASSFYPGTGYSPLHF. The CDR3 DNA is TGTGCCAGCAGCTTTTACCCCGGGACAGGCTATTCACCCCTCCACTTT.

The CDR3 reads CASSRTGGMNTEAFF. The CDR3 nucleotides read TGTGCCAGCAGTCGGACAGGGGGCATGAACACTGAAGCTTTCTTT. The chain employs TRBV9 and TRBJ1-1; 11 bases fit TRBD1. Looked up from germline, CDR1 is SGDLS and CDR2 is YYNGEE. CDR3 length: 15 residues. Trimming removed 5 bases from V and 0 bases from J; junction bases left unmatched: 3.

This clone was found a few times. The chain has TRBV2 and TRBJ2-1; D may be TRBD1 (6 bases). CDR1 and CDR2 (germline): SNHLY, FYNNEI. The CDR3 has 13 residues. Trimming left V 6 bases short and J 4 bases short, with 10 bases between. CDR3 sequence (DNA): TGTGCCAGCAGCCGGGACAAGTACAATGAGCAGTTCTTC. Residues: CASSRDKYNEQFF. Full variable domain (remainder filled in from reference TRBV2 and TRBJ2-1): EPEVTQTPSHQVTQMGQEVILRCVPISNHLYFYWYRQILGQKVEFLVSFYNNEISEKSEIFDDQFSVERPDGSNFTLKIRSTKLEDSAMYFCASSRDKYNEQFFGPGTRLTVL.

The chain links TRBV2 to TRBJ2-3; D is perhaps TRBD1 (5 bases). With 2 bases removed from V and 2 bases from J, the gap between germline ends came to 8 bases. The CDR3 consists of 14 residues. Germline lookup yields CDR1 SNHLY and CDR2 FYNNEI. The CDR3 region is CASSEQGPTDTQYF. CDR3 DNA sequence: TGTGCCAGCAGTGAACAGGGCCCCACAGATACGCAGTATTTT.

This clone was recorded once. The V gene is TRBV12-3 or TRBV12-4, the J gene TRBJ1-4; no clear D. The CDR3 spans 13 residues. V lost 4 bases to trimming and J lost 6 bases, with 9 bases between them. The CDR3 DNA reads TGTGCCAGCAGTTCGGCAGGTTATGAAAAACTGTTTTTT. As protein: CASSSAGYEKLFF.

The chain carries TRBV3-1 (or the pseudogene TRBV3-2) and TRBJ2-7, with unresolved D. Germline CDR1 reads LGHDT; CDR2 reads YNNKEL (reference sequence). This CDR3 has 14 residues. The V end was cut by 5 bases, the J end by 4 bases, with 15 bases between. DNA of the CDR3: TGTGCCAGCAGCGAATCCGTCCTAAAATACGAGCAGTACTTC. This encodes CASSESVLKYEQYF.

This rearrangement joins TRBV5-1 to TRBJ2-7; 7 bases agree with TRBD1. The CDR3 consists of 14 residues. The V gene end was trimmed by 2 bases and the J gene end by 4 bases; junction bases not matched to a gene: 6. Per germline, CDR1 SGHRS and CDR2 YFSETQ. CDR3 residues: CASSFGQEFYEQYF. The CDR3 DNA follows: TGCGCCAGCAGCTTCGGACAGGAATTTTACGAGCAGTACTTC.

As DNA, the CDR3 is TGTGCCTGGATGATACCGGGGGAGGGAGAGACCCAGTACTTC. This codes for CAWMIPGEGETQYF. This chain uses TRBV30 with TRBJ2-5; 7 nucleotides agree with TRBD2. CDR1 is GTSNPN, CDR2 SVGIG, per germline (reference sequence). V lost 4 bases, J lost 4 bases, and 9 bases stayed unmatched. The CDR3 extends over 14 amino acids.

The rearrangement uses TRBV1 and TRBJ2-7; the table's D call of TRBD2 was not tested on the DNA. TRBV1 is a recognized pseudogene. CDR3 length: 17 amino acids. The CDR3 sequence is CTSSQGRGTSGCYEQYF. For the CDR3, the DNA is TGCACCAGCAGCCAGGGGAGAGGGACTAGCGGGTGTTACGAGCAGTACTTC.

This chain links TRBV6-2 or TRBV6-3 with TRBJ2-3, with TRBD2 as a possible D gene (6 bases). Trimming shortened V by 5 bases and J by 5 bases, and 11 bases separated the two germline ends. CDR1 and CDR2 (germline): MNHEY, SVGEGT. The CDR3 is 13 residues long. This chain's CDR3 is CASSQDYLDTQYF. The DNA of the CDR3 is TGTGCCAGCAGTCAGGACTATTTAGATACGCAGTATTTT.

This clone is a singleton in its sample. The rearrangement links TRBV5-1 to TRBJ2-7, with D possibly TRBD1 on 6 matching bases. This CDR3 is 14 amino acids long. With 6 bases removed from V and 2 bases from J, the gap between germline ends came to 15 bases. Germline V gene data show CDR1 as SGHRS and CDR2 as YFSETQ. The CDR3 region is CASTRQEPPYEQYF. As DNA, the CDR3 is TGCGCCAGCACCAGACAGGAACCTCCCTACGAGCAGTACTTC.

V usage is TRBV5-1 and J usage is TRBJ1-1; TRBD1 matches 7 bases. CDR3 size: 15 residues. Germline CDR1 and CDR2: SGHRS and YFSETQ. With 6 bases clipped from V and 0 bases from J, the junction kept 8 bases outside the gene matches. Here the CDR3 reads CASTQWDSMNTEAFF. The DNA for the CDR3 is TGCGCCAGCACCCAATGGGACAGCATGAACACTGAAGCTTTCTTT. Variable domain in full (rest from reference TRBV5-1 and TRBJ1-1): KAGVTQTPRYLIKTRGQQVTLSCSPISGHRSVSWYQQTPGQGLQFLFEYFSETQRNKGNFPGRFSGRQFSNSRSEMNVSTLELGDSALYLCASTQWDSMNTEAFFGQGTRLTVV.

A few counts support this clone. V is TRBV9 and J is TRBJ1-5; D call uncertain. V was pared by 0 bases and J by 3 bases, with 13 bases between. Per germline, CDR1 SGDLS and CDR2 YYNGEE. This CDR3 is 16 amino acids long. In DNA, the CDR3 is TGTGCCAGCAGCGTAGGCCCCTCAAGCTCCAATCAGCCCCAGCATTTT. Translation: CASSVGPSSSNQPQHF.

CDR3: CARKKTGYINGYTF. The CDR3 nucleotides read TGCGCCAGAAAGAAGACAGGATACATAAATGGCTACACCTTC. The chain uses TRBV10-1 and TRBJ1-2, with D perhaps TRBD1 (6 bases). The CDR3 has 14 residues. V gave up 9 bases and J gave up 6 bases, with 20 bases separating them. The germline V gene has CDR1 WNHNN and CDR2 SYGVQD (reference sequence).

The chain links TRBV23-1 to TRBJ1-1; 10 bases align to TRBD1. TRBV23-1 has ORF status, its function being uncertain. V was clipped by 6 bases and J by 1 base; unmatched bases: 2. This CDR3 is built from 14 residues. CDR3 in amino acids: CASRTGGENTEAFF. CDR3 DNA sequence: TGCGCCAGCAGGACAGGGGGCGAGAACACTGAAGCTTTCTTT.

CDR3 amino acids: CASSRTGRGTQYF. DNA of the CDR3: TGTGCCAGCAGCCGGACAGGGCGAGGGACCCAGTACTTC. The J gene is TRBJ2-5, the V gene TRBV12-3 or TRBV12-4; TRBD1 matches at 8 bases. J gave up 7 bases and V 6 bases, and 7 bases lay outside the gene matches. The CDR3 runs to 13 residues.